The 27 T cell receptor beta chains below were found in one sample sequenced in a study of T cell responses to AZD1222 COVID-19 vaccine. TCRdb's copy holds only in-frame clones and misses some; the assay was immunoSEQ multiplex PCR. The data show around 150,000 clones, approximately 90% seen once. The sequences come from peripheral blood, collected 28 days after the second AZD1222 dose. The receptors stem from an adult who received the AZD1222 COVID-19 vaccine.

The chain couples TRBV20-1 to TRBJ2-5; D may match TRBD1 or TRBD2 (5 bases each). Germline loops: CDR1 DFQATT, CDR2 SNEGSKA (reference sequence). Trimming stripped 7 bases from V and 0 bases from J, with 6 bases between. The CDR3 is 11 residues long. The DNA of the CDR3 is TGCAGTGGGGGACACCAAGAGACCCAGTACTTC. This gives the protein CSGGHQETQYF.

This sequence joins TRBV29-1 and TRBJ2-7; unclear D gene. Trimming stripped 3 bases from V and 5 bases from J, with 11 bases between. This CDR3 spans 12 amino acids. Germline V gives CDR1 SQVTM, CDR2 ANQGSEA. CDR3 residues: CSVEEGIHEQYF. CDR3 in DNA: TGCAGCGTTGAGGAAGGTATTCACGAGCAGTACTTC.

The rearrangement uses TRBV12-3 or TRBV12-4 and TRBJ2-1; D may be TRBD1 or TRBD2 (5 bases each). The germline V and J ends were trimmed by 6 bases and 8 bases, with 14 bases remaining between them. The CDR3 has 13 amino acids. The CDR3 DNA is TGTGCCAGCAGCTGGGGACCTTACGATGAGCAGTTCTTC. The encoded protein is CASSWGPYDEQFF.

This chain uses TRBV24-1 with TRBJ1-4, with TRBD1 identical over 7 bases. V was pared by 2 bases and J by 5 bases, with 25 bases of the junction left unmatched. There are 22 residues in the CDR3. The V gene's germline CDR1 is KGHDR and CDR2 SFDVKD. CDR3 DNA sequence: TGTGCCACCAGTGATTCCTCTAGGGACAGTGCTTTAGGGCCGGTGAAAAATGAAAAACTGTTTTTT. Translated, it gives CATSDSSRDSALGPVKNEKLFF.

This clone has just one count. This rearrangement joins TRBV7-6 to TRBJ2-5; TRBD2 agrees at 9 bases. Germline V gives CDR1 SGHVS, CDR2 FNYEAQ. The CDR3 covers 16 residues. J gave up 5 bases and V 4 bases, and 11 bases lay outside the gene matches. CDR3 protein: CASSWGGGRARETQYF. The DNA for the CDR3 is TGTGCCAGCAGCTGGGGAGGCGGGAGGGCCCGGGAGACCCAGTACTTC.

The chain is built from TRBV5-4 and TRBJ2-6, with D uncertain. Per germline, CDR1 SGHNT and CDR2 YYREEE (reference sequence). The CDR3 runs 13 residues. V lost 3 bases and J lost 2, with 3 bases in between. CDR3 DNA sequence: TGTGCCAGCAGCTCCGCTGGGGCCAACGTCCTGACTTTC. This codes for CASSSAGANVLTF.

V usage is TRBV19 and J usage is TRBJ1-1; TRBD1 aligns across 9 bases. J lost 5 bases, V lost 8 bases, and 9 bases had no gene match. The CDR3 totals 14 residues. Germline V gene data show CDR1 as LNHDA and CDR2 as SQIVND (reference sequence). The CDR3 DNA reads TGTGCCAGTTCCACCGGACAGGGGTTTACTGAAGCTTTCTTT. It yields the protein CASSTGQGFTEAFF.

Only one count was recorded for this clone. The genes are TRBV27 and TRBJ2-2; D unresolved. The V gene lost 6 bases and the J gene lost 3 bases, with 5 bases spanning the gap. From germline, CDR1 is MNHEY and CDR2 SMNVEV (reference sequence). The CDR3 totals 12 residues. CDR3 protein: CASSPHTGELFF. CDR3 nucleotide sequence: TGTGCCAGCAGCCCTCACACCGGGGAGCTGTTTTTT.

The chain has TRBV28 and TRBJ2-1; either TRBD1 or TRBD2 may fit D (5 bases each). Germline assignment: CDR1 MDHEN and CDR2 SYDVKM. The V end lost 5 bases, the J end lost 0 bases, and 14 bases lay between the germline ends. CDR3 length: 16 amino acids. CDR3 sequence: CASSALRDHSYNEQFF. The CDR3 DNA sequence: TGTGCCAGCAGTGCGCTCCGGGACCACTCCTACAATGAGCAGTTCTTC.

In DNA, the CDR3 is TGTGCCAGCAGTGAAGCGGGACTAGCGGGAGCGGTATCCTACAATGAGCAGTTCTTC. Its translation: CASSEAGLAGAVSYNEQFF. The J gene is TRBJ2-1, the V gene TRBV6-1; 14 nucleotides agree with TRBD2. The J segment lost 1 base and the V segment lost 0 bases, leaving 5 bases of the junction unmatched. This CDR3 region has 19 residues. Looked up from germline, CDR1 is MNHNS and CDR2 is SASEGT.

The rearrangement uses TRBV24-1 and TRBJ2-3; D gene unclear. The CDR3 has 12 residues. Trimming stripped 5 bases from V and 2 bases from J, with 4 bases between. Germline lookup yields CDR1 KGHDR and CDR2 SFDVKD. The CDR3 loop reads CATSGLTDTQYF. DNA of the CDR3: TGTGCCACCAGTGGGCTCACAGATACGCAGTATTTT.

The V and J genes are TRBV28 and TRBJ1-1; TRBD1 agrees at 7 bases. CDR1 MDHEN and CDR2 SYDVKM come from the germline V gene. The CDR3 is made up of 13 amino acids. V lost 3 bases, J lost 7 bases, and 5 bases stayed unmatched. The CDR3 DNA reads TGTGCCAGCAGTTTCACAGGGGTGGTTGAAGCTTTCTTT. Translation gives CASSFTGVVEAFF.

This chain links TRBV6-5 with TRBJ2-1, with 8 bases that match TRBD1. The CDR3 spans 15 residues. Germline CDR1 MNHEY, CDR2 SVGAGI. With 6 bases clipped from V and 7 bases from J, the junction kept 11 bases outside the gene matches. CDR3 nucleotide sequence: TGTGCCAGCAGCCGCGACAGGGGTCCTAGTAATGAGCAGTTCTTC. Amino acid sequence: CASSRDRGPSNEQFF.

The chain carries TRBV7-9 and TRBJ1-5, with 7 bases matching TRBD1. Trimming cost V 5 bases and J 0 bases; bases outside gene matches: 4. The CDR3 is 15 residues long. Germline V gene sequence: CDR1 SEHNR, CDR2 FQNEAQ (reference sequence). The CDR3 DNA follows: TGTGCCAGCAGCCTTACAGGGGATAGCAATCAGCCCCAGCATTTT. Translation gives CASSLTGDSNQPQHF.

J is TRBJ1-5 and V is TRBV18; tentative D call: TRBD1 (5 bases). Trimming left V 3 bases short and J 6 bases short, with 12 bases between. The CDR3 contains 14 residues. In germline, CDR1 is KGHSH, CDR2 LQKENI. The DNA of the CDR3 is TGTGCCAGCTCACCTCCCGGGGCCGGTCAGCCCCAGCATTTT. Its translation: CASSPPGAGQPQHF.

Only one count was recorded for this clone. The chain employs TRBV7-9 and TRBJ2-2, with D maybe TRBD2 (5 bases). Trimming removed 1 base from V and 1 base from J, with 7 bases in between. Germline-derived CDR1 and CDR2 are SEHNR and FQNEAQ (reference sequence). This CDR3 comprises 15 residues. Here the CDR3 DNA reads TGTGCCAGCAGCTTAGGGACTGTGAACACCGGGGAGCTGTTTTTT. Amino acid sequence: CASSLGTVNTGELFF. The whole variable domain, filled in from reference TRBV7-9 and TRBJ2-2, reads DTGVSQNPRHKITKRGQNVTFRCDPISEHNRLYWYRQTLGQGPEFLTYFQNEAQLEKSRLLSDRFSAERPKGSFSTLEIQRTEQGDSAMYLCASSLGTVNTGELFFGEGSRLTVL.

The gene calls are TRBV19 and TRBJ2-1, with D perhaps TRBD1 (7 bases). Trimming cost V 3 bases and J 7 bases, with 16 bases left between them. Germline-derived CDR1 and CDR2 are LNHDA and SQIVND (reference sequence). CDR3 length: 15 amino acids. This CDR3 is CASSIDDREANEQFF. The CDR3 coding sequence is TGTGCCAGTAGTATTGACGACAGGGAGGCAAATGAGCAGTTCTTC.

The chain employs TRBV9 and TRBJ2-1; possible D gene TRBD2, 5 bases. CDR1 SGDLS and CDR2 YYNGEE come from the germline V gene. The CDR3 runs to 13 residues. V was trimmed by 3 bases and J by 7 bases, leaving 11 bases between them. CDR3 region: CASSADPGNEQFF. CDR3 nucleotide sequence: TGTGCCAGCAGCGCTGATCCGGGGAATGAGCAGTTCTTC. The variable domain in full, completed from reference TRBV9 and TRBJ2-1, reads DSGVTQTPKHLITATGQRVTLRCSPRSGDLSVYWYQQSLDQGLQFLIQYYNGEERAKGNILERFSAQQFPDLHSELNLSSLELGDSALYFCASSADPGNEQFFGPGTRLTVL.

The chain employs TRBV12-3 or TRBV12-4 and TRBJ2-7, with 7 positions matching TRBD2. The CDR3 covers 12 residues. Trimming took 6 bases from V and 5 from J; bases not matched to a gene: 4. In nucleotides, the CDR3 is TGTGCCAGCAGGCGGGGGATCGACGAGCAGTACTTC. Protein: CASRRGIDEQYF.

V gene TRBV6-5 combines with J gene TRBJ2-7; D uncertain. Germline V gene lookup returns CDR1 MNHEY and CDR2 SVGAGI. The ends were cut back, 6 bases at V and 6 bases at J, with 12 bases in the middle. This CDR3 contains 12 residues. The CDR3 nucleotides are TGTGCCAGCAGACTCGAGCGAGGCGAGCAGTACTTC. This translates into CASRLERGEQYF.

The chain couples TRBV18 to TRBJ2-7, with 9 bases aligning to TRBD1. Looked up from germline, CDR1 is KGHSH and CDR2 is LQKENI. The CDR3 is made up of 14 amino acids. V trimming: 5 bases; J trimming: 7 bases; junction bases outside the gene matches: 9. For the CDR3, the DNA is TGTGCCAGCTCAAGTAGGACAGGGGAGAGAGAGCAGTACTTC. Residues: CASSSRTGEREQYF.

As to this clone: The junction differs from germline at one of its ends, possibly a read error. This chain uses TRBV30 with TRBJ2-1; the match to TRBD2 covers 9 bases. The CDR3 extends over 14 amino acids. Germline CDR1 GTSNPN, CDR2 SVGIG (reference sequence). CDR3 DNA: TGTGCCCGGAGAGGACTAGCGCCATACAATGAGCAGTTCTTC. This encodes CARRGLAPYNEQFF.

The chain recombines TRBV11-2 with TRBJ1-1; D is unclear. The CDR3 consists of 14 residues. Germline CDR1 SGHAT, CDR2 FQNNGV. V lost 1 base to trimming and J lost 2 bases, with 8 bases between them. CDR3: CASSLAATNTEAFF. The CDR3 DNA reads TGTGCCAGCAGCTTAGCAGCAACAAACACTGAAGCTTTCTTT.

V is TRBV27 and J is TRBJ1-3, with no clear D. This CDR3 is 13 amino acids long. Trimming cost V 8 bases and J 0 bases, with 8 bases left between them. Germline V gives CDR1 MNHEY, CDR2 SMNVEV (reference sequence). The CDR3 nucleotides read TGTGCCAGCGGCACAGTCTCTGGAAACACCATATATTTT. This gives the protein CASGTVSGNTIYF.

The rearrangement links TRBV18 to TRBJ1-4; D unresolved. The CDR3 consists of 11 residues. Germline V gene lookup returns CDR1 KGHSH and CDR2 LQKENI. Trimming left V 4 bases short and J 8 bases short, with 5 bases between. This chain's CDR3 is CASSRNEKLFF. CDR3 sequence (DNA): TGTGCCAGCTCACGAAACGAAAAACTGTTTTTT.

The rearrangement links TRBV15 to TRBJ1-2; no firm D call. The CDR3 spans 15 residues. The V end was cut by 0 bases, the J end by 4 bases, with 12 bases between. Germline CDR1 LNHNV, CDR2 YYDKDF (reference sequence). The CDR3 protein is CATSRDRERAYGYTF. CDR3 bases: TGTGCCACCAGCAGAGATCGGGAGCGGGCCTATGGCTACACCTTC.

The gene calls are TRBV6-6 and TRBJ2-7, with 7 bases identical to TRBD2. The length of the CDR3 is 12 residues. The V segment lost 5 bases and the J segment 5 bases; nucleotides outside the gene matches: 3. From germline, CDR1 is MNHNY and CDR2 SVGAGI (reference sequence). The CDR3 protein is CASSRTRNEQYF. As DNA, the CDR3 is TGTGCCAGCAGTCGGACTAGGAACGAGCAGTACTTC.